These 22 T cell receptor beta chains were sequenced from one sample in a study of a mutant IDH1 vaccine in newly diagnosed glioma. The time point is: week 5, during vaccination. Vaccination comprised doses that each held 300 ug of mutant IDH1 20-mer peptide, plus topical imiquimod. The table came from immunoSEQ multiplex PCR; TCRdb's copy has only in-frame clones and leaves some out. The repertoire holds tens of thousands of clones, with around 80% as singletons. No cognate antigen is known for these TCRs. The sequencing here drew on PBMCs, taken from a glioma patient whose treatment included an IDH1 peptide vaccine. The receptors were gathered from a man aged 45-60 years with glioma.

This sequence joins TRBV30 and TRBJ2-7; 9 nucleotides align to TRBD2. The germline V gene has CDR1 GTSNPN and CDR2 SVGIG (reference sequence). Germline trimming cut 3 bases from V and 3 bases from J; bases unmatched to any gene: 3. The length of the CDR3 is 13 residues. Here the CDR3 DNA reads TGTGCCTGGAGAGGCGGGGGGGTCTACGAGCAGTACTTC. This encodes CAWRGGGVYEQYF.

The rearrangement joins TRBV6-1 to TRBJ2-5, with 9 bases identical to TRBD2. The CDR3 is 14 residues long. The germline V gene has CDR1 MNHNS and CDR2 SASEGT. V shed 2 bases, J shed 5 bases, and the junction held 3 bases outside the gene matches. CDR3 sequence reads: CASSELLAGETQYF. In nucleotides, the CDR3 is TGTGCCAGCAGTGAACTCCTAGCGGGGGAGACCCAGTACTTC.

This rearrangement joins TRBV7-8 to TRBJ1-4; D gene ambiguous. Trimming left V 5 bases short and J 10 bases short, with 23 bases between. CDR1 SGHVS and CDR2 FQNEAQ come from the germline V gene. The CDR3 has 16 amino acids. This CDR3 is CASSLELGGREGKLFF. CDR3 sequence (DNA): TGTGCCAGCAGCCTCGAATTAGGAGGTCGCGAAGGAAAACTGTTTTTT.

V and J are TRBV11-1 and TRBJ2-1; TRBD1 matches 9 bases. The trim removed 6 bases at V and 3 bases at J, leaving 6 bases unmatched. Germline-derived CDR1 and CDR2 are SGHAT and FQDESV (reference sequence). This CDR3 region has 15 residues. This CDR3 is CASSHPGQGYNEQFF. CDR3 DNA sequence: TGTGCCAGCAGTCACCCGGGACAGGGCTACAATGAGCAGTTCTTC.

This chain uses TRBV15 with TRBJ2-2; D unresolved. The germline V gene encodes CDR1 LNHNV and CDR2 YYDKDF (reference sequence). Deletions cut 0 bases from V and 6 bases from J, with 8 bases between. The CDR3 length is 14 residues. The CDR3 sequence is CATSRDWEAGELFF. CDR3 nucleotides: TGTGCCACCAGCAGAGATTGGGAAGCCGGGGAGCTGTTTTTT. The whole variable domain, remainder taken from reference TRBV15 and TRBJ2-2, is DAMVIQNPRYQVTQFGKPVTLSCSQTLNHNVMYWYQQKSSQAPKLLFHYYDKDFNNEADTPDNFQSRRPNTSFCFLDIRSPGLGDTAMYLCATSRDWEAGELFFGEGSRLTVL.

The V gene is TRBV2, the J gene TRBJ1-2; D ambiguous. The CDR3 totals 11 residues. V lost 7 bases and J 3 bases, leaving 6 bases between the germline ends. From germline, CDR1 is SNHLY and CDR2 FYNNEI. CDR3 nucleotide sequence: TGTGCCAGCACGCAGGACTATGGCTACACCTTC. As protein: CASTQDYGYTF.

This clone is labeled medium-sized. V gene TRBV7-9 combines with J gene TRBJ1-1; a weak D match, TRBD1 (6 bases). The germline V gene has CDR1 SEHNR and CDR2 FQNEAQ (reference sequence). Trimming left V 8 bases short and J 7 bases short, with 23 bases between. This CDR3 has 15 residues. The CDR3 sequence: CASLRKAGGPNEAFF. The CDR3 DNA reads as TGTGCCAGCTTACGTAAAGCCGGGGGGCCGAATGAAGCTTTCTTT.

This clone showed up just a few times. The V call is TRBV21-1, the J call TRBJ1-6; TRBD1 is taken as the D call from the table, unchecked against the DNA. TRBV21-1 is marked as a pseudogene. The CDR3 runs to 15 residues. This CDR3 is CASSKRARVNSPLHF. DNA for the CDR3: TGTGCCAGCAGCAAAAGGGCCAGGGTTAATTCACCCCTCCACTTT.

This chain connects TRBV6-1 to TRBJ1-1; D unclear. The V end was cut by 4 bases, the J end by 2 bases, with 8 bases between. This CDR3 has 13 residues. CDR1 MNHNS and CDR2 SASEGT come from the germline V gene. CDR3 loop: CASSAAVNTEAFF. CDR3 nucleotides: TGTGCCAGCAGTGCGGCGGTTAACACTGAAGCTTTCTTT.

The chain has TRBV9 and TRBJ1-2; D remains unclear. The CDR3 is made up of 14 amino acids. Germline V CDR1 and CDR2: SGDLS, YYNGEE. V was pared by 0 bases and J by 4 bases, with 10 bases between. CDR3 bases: TGTGCCAGCAGCGTAGCGCAGGTGGCCTATGGCTACACCTTC. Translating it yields CASSVAQVAYGYTF.

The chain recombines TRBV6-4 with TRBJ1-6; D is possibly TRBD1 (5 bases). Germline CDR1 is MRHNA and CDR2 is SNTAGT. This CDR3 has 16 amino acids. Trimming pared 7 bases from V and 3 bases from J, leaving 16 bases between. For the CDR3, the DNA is TGTGCCAGCACTTTAGGGGAGCGGGACTATAATTCACCCCTCCACTTT. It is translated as CASTLGERDYNSPLHF.

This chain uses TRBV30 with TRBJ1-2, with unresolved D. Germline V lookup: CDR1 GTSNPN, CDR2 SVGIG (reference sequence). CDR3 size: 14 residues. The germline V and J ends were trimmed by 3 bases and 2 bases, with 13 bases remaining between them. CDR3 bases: TGTGCCTGGAGCGATCCTCATCGGAACTATGGCTACACCTTC. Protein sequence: CAWSDPHRNYGYTF.

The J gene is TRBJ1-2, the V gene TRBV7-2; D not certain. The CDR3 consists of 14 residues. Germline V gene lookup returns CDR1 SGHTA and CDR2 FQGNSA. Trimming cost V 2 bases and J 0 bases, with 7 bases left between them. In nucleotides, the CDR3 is TGTGCCAGCAGCTTACTCTCAGCTAACTATGGCTACACCTTC. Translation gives CASSLLSANYGYTF.

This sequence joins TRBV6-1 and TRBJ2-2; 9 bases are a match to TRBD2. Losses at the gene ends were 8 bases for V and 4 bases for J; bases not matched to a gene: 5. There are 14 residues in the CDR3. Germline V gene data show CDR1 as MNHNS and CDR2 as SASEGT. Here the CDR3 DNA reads TGTGCCAGCCACGAACTAGCGGGCACCGGGGAGCTGTTTTTT. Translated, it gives CASHELAGTGELFF.

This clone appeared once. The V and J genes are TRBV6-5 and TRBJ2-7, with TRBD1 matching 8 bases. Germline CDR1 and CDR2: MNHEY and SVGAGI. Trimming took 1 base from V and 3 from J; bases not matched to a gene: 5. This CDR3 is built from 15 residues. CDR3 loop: CASSYWDDRGYEQYF. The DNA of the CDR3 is TGTGCCAGCAGTTACTGGGACGACAGGGGCTACGAGCAGTACTTC.

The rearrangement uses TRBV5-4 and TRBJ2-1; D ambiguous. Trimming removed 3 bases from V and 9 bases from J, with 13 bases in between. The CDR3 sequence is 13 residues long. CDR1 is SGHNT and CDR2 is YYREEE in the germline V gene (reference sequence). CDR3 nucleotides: TGTGCCAGCAGCTACTCCATTACCAGTGAGCAGTTCTTC. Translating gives CASSYSITSEQFF.

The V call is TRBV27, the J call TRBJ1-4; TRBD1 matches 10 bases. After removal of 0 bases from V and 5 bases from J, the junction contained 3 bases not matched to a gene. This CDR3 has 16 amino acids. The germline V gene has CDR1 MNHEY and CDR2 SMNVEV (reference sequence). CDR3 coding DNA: TGTGCCAGCAGTTTATCCCCGGGACAGGGGAATGAAAAACTGTTTTTT. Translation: CASSLSPGQGNEKLFF. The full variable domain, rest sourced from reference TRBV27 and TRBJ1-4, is EAQVTQNPRYLITVTGKKLTVTCSQNMNHEYMSWYRQDPGLGLRQIYYSMNVEVTDKGDVPEGYKVSRKEKRNFPLILESPSPNQTSLYFCASSLSPGQGNEKLFFGSGTQLSVL.

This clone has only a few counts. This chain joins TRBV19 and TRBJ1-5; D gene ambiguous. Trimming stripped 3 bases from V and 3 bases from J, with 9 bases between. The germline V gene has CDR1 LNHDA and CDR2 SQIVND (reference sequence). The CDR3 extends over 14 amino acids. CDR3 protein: CASSIRTSNQPQHF. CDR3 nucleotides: TGTGCCAGTAGTATCCGAACCTCCAATCAGCCCCAGCATTTT. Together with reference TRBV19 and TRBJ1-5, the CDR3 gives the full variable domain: DGGITQSPKYLFRKEGQNVTLSCEQNLNHDAMYWYRQDPGQGLRLIYYSQIVNDFQKGDIAEGYSVSREKKESFPLTVTSAQKNPTAFYLCASSIRTSNQPQHFGDGTRLSIL.

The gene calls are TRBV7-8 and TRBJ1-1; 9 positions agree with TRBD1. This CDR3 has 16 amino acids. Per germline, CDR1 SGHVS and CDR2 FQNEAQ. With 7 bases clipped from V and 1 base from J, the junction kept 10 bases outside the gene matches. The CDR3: CASKKGQGRWNTEAFF. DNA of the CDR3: TGTGCCAGCAAGAAGGGACAGGGAAGGTGGAACACTGAAGCTTTCTTT.

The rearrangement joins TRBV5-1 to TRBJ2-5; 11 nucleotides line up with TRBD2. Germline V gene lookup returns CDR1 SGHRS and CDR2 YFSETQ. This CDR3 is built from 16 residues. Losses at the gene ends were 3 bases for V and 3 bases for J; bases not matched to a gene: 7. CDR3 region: CASSWGVLAGEETQYF. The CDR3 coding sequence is TGCGCCAGCAGCTGGGGGGTACTAGCGGGGGAAGAGACCCAGTACTTC.

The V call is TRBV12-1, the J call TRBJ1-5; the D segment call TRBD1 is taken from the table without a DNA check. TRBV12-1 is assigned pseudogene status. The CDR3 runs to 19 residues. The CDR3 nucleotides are TGTGCCAGCAGCTCAAGATCCCGGGACAGGGATTATAGCAATCAGCCCCAGCATTTT. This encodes CASSSRSRDRDYSNQPQHF.

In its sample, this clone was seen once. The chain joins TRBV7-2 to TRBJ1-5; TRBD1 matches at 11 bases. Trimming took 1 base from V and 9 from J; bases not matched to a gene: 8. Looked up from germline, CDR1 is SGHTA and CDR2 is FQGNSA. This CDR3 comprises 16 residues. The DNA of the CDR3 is TGTGCCAGCAGCTTAGGACGGGACAGGGGGGATCGGCCCCAGCATTTT. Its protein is CASSLGRDRGDRPQHF.